The rows below give T cell receptor beta chains drawn from one sample of a study of CD8 T cells in ankylosing spondylitis. TCRdb re-called the 5' RACE reads with MiXCR, one entry per CDR3 protein. This table holds about 800,000 distinct CDR3 sequences, about 12% found once. The sample comprised blood, either unsorted or a sorted T cell fraction (not recorded which). The receptors stem from a male donor with ankylosing spondylitis. The CDR3 runs from the conserved cysteine through the conserved F or W. D genes are given only for firm matches. Clone size, where shown, is once, few, many, or a class for clones that have expanded.

d_call	v_call	clone_size	j_call	cdr3_nt	cdr3_aa
NA	TRBV20-1	many	TRBJ1-2	TGCAGTGCCGAGGCGGCGGGAGGGGACTATGGCTACACCTTC	CSAEAAGGDYGYTF
NA	TRBV20-1	few	TRBJ1-5	TGCAGTGCTAGAGCGGGGCGTGGGAGCAATCAGCCCCAGCATTTT	CSARAGRGSNQPQHF
NA	TRBV6-1	few	TRBJ1-3	TGTGCCAGCTTTTCGGGAAATGAAGTGGTCCTTCCAGGAAACACCATATATTTT	CASFSGNEVVLPGNTIYF
NA	TRBV4-3	few	TRBJ2-5	TGCGCCAGCAGCCAAGAGTGGACATCGGAGACCCAGTACTTC	CASSQEWTSETQYF
TRBD2	TRBV29-1	few	TRBJ2-1	TGCAGCGTTGAGAGGGTGCGCCGGGGGGGGTCCTACAATGAGCAGTTCTTC	CSVERVRRGGSYNEQFF
NA	TRBV6-5	NA	TRBJ2-1	TGTGCCAGCAGTTCCGTTTCGAGTTTCGGCAATGAGCAGTTCTTC	CASSSVSSFGNEQFF
TRBD2	TRBV7-2	NA	TRBJ2-1	TGTGCCAGCAGCGCCAGGACTAGCGGGGGGGCCTACAATGAGCAGTTCTTC	CASSARTSGGAYNEQFF
NA	TRBV6-5	few	TRBJ2-1	TGTGCCAGCACTTTAAGATGGGGACACGGGAGCTCCTACAATGAGCAGTTCTTC	CASTLRWGHGSSYNEQFF
TRBD2	TRBV20-1	few	TRBJ2-7	TGCAGTGCTAGAGTGCCAGGGAGGGCCTACGAGCAGTACTTC	CSARVPGRAYEQYF
TRBD2	TRBV24-1	NA	TRBJ2-1	TGTGCCACCAGTAAACTTCTAGCGGGTGGTATGGGTGAGCAGTTCTTC	CATSKLLAGGMGEQFF
NA	TRBV5-1	few	TRBJ2-5	TGCGCCAGCAGCTCCACAAGGCTAGGAGAGACCCAGTACTTC	CASSSTRLGETQYF
NA	TRBV6-1	few	TRBJ1-2	TGTGCCAGCAGAAGATCGGGCCCCGGCGGCTACACCTTC	CASRRSGPGGYTF
NA	TRBV15	many	TRBJ1-5	TGTGCCACCAGCAGAGATCCCCCGGGTCGGCCAAGCAATCAGCCCCAGCATTTT	CATSRDPPGRPSNQPQHF
NA	TRBV7-2	NA	TRBJ2-1	TGTGCCAGCAGCCAGGGACCTTCCGCCTACAATGAGCAGTTCTTC	CASSQGPSAYNEQFF
TRBD1	TRBV5-1	once	TRBJ2-1	TGCGCCAGCAGCTGGGACAGGGTCTACAATGAGCGGTTCTTC	CASSWDRVYNERFF
NA	TRBV11-2	NA	TRBJ2-6	TGTGCCAGCAGCTTAGCCCCGACATCTTCTGGGGCCAACGTCCTGACTTTC	CASSLAPTSSGANVLTF
NA	TRBV27	few	TRBJ2-2	TGTGCCACCCGCCCAACCGCGAACACCGGGGAGCTGTTTTTT	CATRPTANTGELFF
TRBD1	TRBV20-1	NA	TRBJ1-1	TGCAGTGCCTTGACAGGGGGCCGGGAGGGCACTGAAGCTTTCTTT	CSALTGGREGTEAFF
TRBD2	TRBV7-2	NA	TRBJ2-1	TGTGCCAGCAGCCATAAAGCGGGAAGCTCCTACAATGAGCAGTTCTTC	CASSHKAGSSYNEQFF
NA	TRBV7-2	many	TRBJ2-7	TGTGCCAGCAGCTTTAGACAGGGAGGAGGTTACGAGCAGTACTTC	CASSFRQGGGYEQYF
NA	TRBV5-1	few	TRBJ1-2	TGCGCCAGCAGCCCCGGACAGATTACTCCCGCTGGCTACACCTTC	CASSPGQITPAGYTF
TRBD1	TRBV6-5	NA	TRBJ1-2	TGTGCCAGCAGTTACCCGGGACAGGAGTATGGCTACACCTTC	CASSYPGQEYGYTF
TRBD2	TRBV20-1	few	TRBJ2-3	TGCAGTGCTAGAGATCGGCGACTAGCCACAGATACGCAGTATTTT	CSARDRRLATDTQYF
NA	TRBV2	NA	TRBJ1-4	TGTGCCAGCAGTGGGCGTGGGGCCTTGGAAAAACTGTTTTTT	CASSGRGALEKLFF
NA	TRBV5-1	few	TRBJ1-1	TGCGCCAGCAGCTTGGGTGGGCGCCGCCTTGAAGCTTTCTTT	CASSLGGRRLEAFF
TRBD2	TRBV29-1	many	TRBJ2-3	TGCAGCGTTGGCGGCGGGGGTCCAGATACGCAGTATTTT	CSVGGGGPDTQYF
NA	TRBV5-1	NA	TRBJ2-7	TGCGCCAGCAGCTTGGCGCCGGTTAACGAGCAGTACTTC	CASSLAPVNEQYF
NA	TRBV29-1	few	TRBJ1-2	TGCAGCGTCGGGCGGCCCTCGGGTGGCTACACCTTC	CSVGRPSGGYTF
TRBD1	TRBV11-2	NA	TRBJ2-2	TGTGCCAGCAGCCCCCTCCTGACAGGGACCGGGGAGCTGTTTTTT	CASSPLLTGTGELFF
TRBD1	TRBV18	many	TRBJ2-2	TGTGCCAGCTCACCACCGGGACAGGGTCGCGGCACCGGGGAGCTGTTTTTT	CASSPPGQGRGTGELFF
NA	TRBV7-2	few	TRBJ2-3	TGTGCCAGCAGCATGAGGACAGCTCACACAGATACGCAGTATTTT	CASSMRTAHTDTQYF
TRBD1	TRBV5-5	few	TRBJ2-1	TGTGCCAGCAGCCAGCTGGGACAGGGCTTCAATGAGCAGTTCTTC	CASSQLGQGFNEQFF
NA	TRBV2	many	TRBJ1-2	TGTGCCAGCAGATTCGACGGTTTATATGGCTACACCTTC	CASRFDGLYGYTF
TRBD2	TRBV2	NA	TRBJ2-5	TGTGCCAGCAACGTTATAGCGGGAGAAGAGACCCAGTACTTC	CASNVIAGEETQYF
NA	TRBV7-3	few	TRBJ1-1	TGTGCCAGCAGCCTAACACGGACAGCAGGCGCTTTCTTT	CASSLTRTAGAFF
NA	TRBV11-2	few	TRBJ2-2	TGTGCCAGCAGCCCCAGACAGGGCGGAGGGGCTTCGAACACCGGGGAGCTGTTTTTT	CASSPRQGGGASNTGELFF
NA	TRBV6-6	once	TRBJ1-4	TGTGCCAGCAGCCCCGTAGCGGAACTGTTTTTT	CASSPVAELFF
NA	TRBV7-2	NA	TRBJ2-1	TGTGCCACCACCATAAGGGGGATGAACTCCTACAATGAGCAGTTCTTC	CATTIRGMNSYNEQFF
NA	TRBV12-3/TRBV12-4	NA	TRBJ2-2	TGTGCCAGCAGTTTCGGGGTTCCGAACACCGGGGAGCTGTTTTTT	CASSFGVPNTGELFF
TRBD1	TRBV15	few	TRBJ2-7	TGTGCCACCAGGGAGGGACAGGCCTCCTACGAGCAGTACTTC	CATREGQASYEQYF
NA	TRBV5-1	NA	TRBJ2-1	TGCGCCAGCAGCTTACAGGTTAGCTCCTACAATGAGCAGTTCTTC	CASSLQVSSYNEQFF
TRBD2	TRBV7-2	many	TRBJ2-3	TGTGCCACGTCGCTAGCGGGGGGTCCAGATACGCAGTATTTT	CATSLAGGPDTQYF
TRBD1	TRBV7-2	NA	TRBJ2-2	TGTGCCAGCAGCCGCATGACAGGGGTGGGGCTGTTTTTT	CASSRMTGVGLFF
TRBD1	TRBV11-1	few	TRBJ2-1	TGTGCCAGCAGCTCGACCATACCGGGACAGCGATCATACAATGAGCAGTTCTTC	CASSSTIPGQRSYNEQFF
NA	TRBV7-2	many	TRBJ1-1	TGTGCCAGCAGCCCACAGACAGGGAACACTGAAGCTTTCTTT	CASSPQTGNTEAFF
NA	TRBV18	NA	TRBJ1-6	TGTGCCAGCCCACCACGGGGAAACTATAATTCACCCCTCCACTTT	CASPPRGNYNSPLHF
TRBD1	TRBV18	many	TRBJ2-7	TGTGCCAGCTCACCATCGGGACAGGGGGATGAGCAGTACTTC	CASSPSGQGDEQYF
NA	TRBV4-2	NA	TRBJ1-2	TGTGCCAGCAGCCAAGTTGCCTCGGACGGTTCAGGCTACACCTTC	CASSQVASDGSGYTF
NA	TRBV5-1	many	TRBJ2-1	TGCGCCAGCAGCTTGGTCGGCGGTCACAATGAGCAGTTCTTC	CASSLVGGHNEQFF
NA	TRBV12-3/TRBV12-4	many	TRBJ1-2	TGTGCCAGCAGTCCTTCGTCCTATGGCTACACCTTC	CASSPSSYGYTF
NA	TRBV5-6	NA	TRBJ1-6	TGTGCCAGCAGCTACGGACTGGGAAATTCACCCCTCCACTTT	CASSYGLGNSPLHF